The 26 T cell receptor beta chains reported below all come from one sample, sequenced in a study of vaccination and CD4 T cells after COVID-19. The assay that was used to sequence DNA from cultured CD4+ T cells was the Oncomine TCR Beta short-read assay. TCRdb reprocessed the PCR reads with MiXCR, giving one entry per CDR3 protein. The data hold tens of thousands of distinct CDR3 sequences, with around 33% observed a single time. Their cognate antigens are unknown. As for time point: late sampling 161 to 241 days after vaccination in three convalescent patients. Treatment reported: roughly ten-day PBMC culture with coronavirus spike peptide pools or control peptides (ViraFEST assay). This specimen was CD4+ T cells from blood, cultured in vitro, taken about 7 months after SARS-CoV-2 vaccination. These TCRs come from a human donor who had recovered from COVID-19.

This CDR3 reads CASRLQGNRRNEQFF. CDR3 sequence (DNA): TGTGCCAGCAGATTACAGGGGAATAGACGGAATGAGCAGTTCTTC. The chain links TRBV2 to TRBJ2-1, with 7 bases matching TRBD1. From germline, CDR1 is SNHLY and CDR2 FYNNEI. This CDR3 is 15 amino acids long. The V gene end was trimmed by 6 bases and the J gene end by 7 bases; junction bases not matched to a gene: 12.

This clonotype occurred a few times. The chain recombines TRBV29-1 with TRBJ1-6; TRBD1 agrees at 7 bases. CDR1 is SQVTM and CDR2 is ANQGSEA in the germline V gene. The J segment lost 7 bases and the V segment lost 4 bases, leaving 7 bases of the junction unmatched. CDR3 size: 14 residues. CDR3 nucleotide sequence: TGCAGCGTTGGTACCGGGACAGCAAATTCACCCCTCCACTTT. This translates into CSVGTGTANSPLHF. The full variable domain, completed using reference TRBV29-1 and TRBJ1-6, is SAVISQKPSRDICQRGTSLTIQCQVDSQVTMMFWYRQQPGQSLTLIATANQGSEATYESGFVIDKFPISRPNLTFSTLTVSNMSPEDSSIYLCSVGTGTANSPLHFGNGTRLTVT.

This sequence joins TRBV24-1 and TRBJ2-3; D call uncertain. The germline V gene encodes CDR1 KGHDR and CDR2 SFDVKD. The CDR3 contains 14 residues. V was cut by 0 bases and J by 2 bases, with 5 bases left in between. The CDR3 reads CATSDLYLTDTQYF. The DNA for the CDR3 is TGTGCCACCAGTGATTTGTACCTCACAGATACGCAGTATTTT.

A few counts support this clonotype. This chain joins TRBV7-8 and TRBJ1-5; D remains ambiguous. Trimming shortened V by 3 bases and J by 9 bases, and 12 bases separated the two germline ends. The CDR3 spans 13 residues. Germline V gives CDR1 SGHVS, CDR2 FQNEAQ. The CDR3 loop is CASSFTTVRPQHF. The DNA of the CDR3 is TGTGCCAGCAGCTTTACGACCGTGAGGCCCCAGCATTTT.

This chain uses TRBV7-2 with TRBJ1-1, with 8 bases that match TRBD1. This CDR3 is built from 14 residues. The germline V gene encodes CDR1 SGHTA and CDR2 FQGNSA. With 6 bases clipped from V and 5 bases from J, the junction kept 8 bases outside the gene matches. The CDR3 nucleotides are TGTGCCAGCAGAAAGGACAGGGCGAGTACTGAAGCTTTCTTT. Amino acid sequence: CASRKDRASTEAFF.

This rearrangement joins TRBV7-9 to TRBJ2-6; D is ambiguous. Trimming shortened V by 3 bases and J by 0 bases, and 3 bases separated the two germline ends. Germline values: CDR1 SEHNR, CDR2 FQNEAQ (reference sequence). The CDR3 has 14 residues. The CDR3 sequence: CASSFTSGANVLTF. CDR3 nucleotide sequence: TGTGCCAGCAGCTTTACCTCTGGGGCCAACGTCCTGACTTTC.

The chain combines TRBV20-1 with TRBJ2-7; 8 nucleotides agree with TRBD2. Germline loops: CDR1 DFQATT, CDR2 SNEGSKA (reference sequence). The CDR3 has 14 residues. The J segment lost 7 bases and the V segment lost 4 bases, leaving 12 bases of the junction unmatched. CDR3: CSATGLVGVREQYF. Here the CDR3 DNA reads TGCAGTGCTACGGGACTAGTGGGAGTGAGGGAGCAGTACTTC.

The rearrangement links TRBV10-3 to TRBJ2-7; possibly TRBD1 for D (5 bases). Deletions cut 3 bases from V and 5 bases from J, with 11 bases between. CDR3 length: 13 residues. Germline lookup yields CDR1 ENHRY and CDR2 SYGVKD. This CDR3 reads CAISEYRLDEQYF. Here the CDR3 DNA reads TGTGCCATCAGTGAATACAGGTTAGACGAGCAGTACTTC.

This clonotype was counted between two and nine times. The CDR3 loop is CASSTRAGQGRGSPLHF. In DNA, the CDR3 is TGTGCCAGCAGCACACGAGCGGGACAGGGACGGGGGTCACCCCTCCACTTT. This chain links TRBV7-2 with TRBJ1-6; 9 nucleotides match TRBD1. The germline CDR1 and CDR2 sequences are SGHTA and FQGNSA. This CDR3 is built from 17 residues. V shed 5 bases and J 10 bases; nucleotides not matched to a gene: 15.

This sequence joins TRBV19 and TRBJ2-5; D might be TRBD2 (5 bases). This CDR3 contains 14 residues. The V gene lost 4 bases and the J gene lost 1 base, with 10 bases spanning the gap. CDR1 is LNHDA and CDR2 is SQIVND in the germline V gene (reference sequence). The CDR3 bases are TGTGCCAGTAGTAAAACTAGTAGCCAAGAGACCCAGTACTTC. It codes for CASSKTSSQETQYF. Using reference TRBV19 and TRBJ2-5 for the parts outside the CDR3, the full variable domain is DGGITQSPKYLFRKEGQNVTLSCEQNLNHDAMYWYRQDPGQGLRLIYYSQIVNDFQKGDIAEGYSVSREKKESFPLTVTSAQKNPTAFYLCASSKTSSQETQYFGPGTRLLVL.

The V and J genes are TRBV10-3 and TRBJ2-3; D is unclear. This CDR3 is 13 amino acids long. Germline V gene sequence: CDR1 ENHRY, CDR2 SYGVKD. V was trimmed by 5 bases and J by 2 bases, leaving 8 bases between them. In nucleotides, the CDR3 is TGTGCCATCAGTTCACGGGTCACAGATACGCAGTATTTT. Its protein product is CAISSRVTDTQYF.

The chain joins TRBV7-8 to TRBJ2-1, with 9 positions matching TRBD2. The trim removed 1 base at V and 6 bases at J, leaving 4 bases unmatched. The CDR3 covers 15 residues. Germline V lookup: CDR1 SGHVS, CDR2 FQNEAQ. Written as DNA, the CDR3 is TGTGCCAGCAGCTTAGTGGGCGGGAGGGTCAATGAGCAGTTCTTC. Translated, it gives CASSLVGGRVNEQFF.

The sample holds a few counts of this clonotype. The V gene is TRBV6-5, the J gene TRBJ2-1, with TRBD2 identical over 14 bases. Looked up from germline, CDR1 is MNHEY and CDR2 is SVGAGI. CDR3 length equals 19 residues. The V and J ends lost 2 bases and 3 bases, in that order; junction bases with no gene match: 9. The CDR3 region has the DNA TGTGCCAGCAGTTACAGGACAGGGGGGACTAGCGGGAGCTACAATGAGCAGTTCTTC. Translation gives CASSYRTGGTSGSYNEQFF.

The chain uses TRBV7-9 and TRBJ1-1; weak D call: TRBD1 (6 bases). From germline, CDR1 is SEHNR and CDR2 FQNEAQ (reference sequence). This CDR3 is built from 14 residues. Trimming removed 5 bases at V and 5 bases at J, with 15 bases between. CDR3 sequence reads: CASSPEGEGTEAFF. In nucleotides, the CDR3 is TGTGCCAGCAGCCCAGAGGGGGAAGGGACTGAAGCTTTCTTT.

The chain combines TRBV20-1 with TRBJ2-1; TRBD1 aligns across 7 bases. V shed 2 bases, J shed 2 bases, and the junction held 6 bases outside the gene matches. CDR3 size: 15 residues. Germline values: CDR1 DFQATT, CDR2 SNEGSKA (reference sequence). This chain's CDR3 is CSARNRGPPYNEQFF. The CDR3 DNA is TGCAGTGCTAGAAACAGGGGACCCCCCTACAATGAGCAGTTCTTC.

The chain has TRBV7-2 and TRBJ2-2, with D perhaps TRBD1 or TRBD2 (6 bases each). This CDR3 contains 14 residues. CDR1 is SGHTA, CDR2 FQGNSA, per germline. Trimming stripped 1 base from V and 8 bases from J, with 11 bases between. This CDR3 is CASSLGGATGELFF. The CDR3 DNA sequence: TGTGCCAGCAGCTTAGGGGGGGCTACAGGGGAGCTGTTTTTT.

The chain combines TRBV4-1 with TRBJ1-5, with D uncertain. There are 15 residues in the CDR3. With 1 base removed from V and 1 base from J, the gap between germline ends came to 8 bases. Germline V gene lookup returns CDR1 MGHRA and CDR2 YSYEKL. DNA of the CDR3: TGCGCCAGCAGCCAAGTTCCGGGGAGCAATCAGCCCCAGCATTTT. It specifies CASSQVPGSNQPQHF.

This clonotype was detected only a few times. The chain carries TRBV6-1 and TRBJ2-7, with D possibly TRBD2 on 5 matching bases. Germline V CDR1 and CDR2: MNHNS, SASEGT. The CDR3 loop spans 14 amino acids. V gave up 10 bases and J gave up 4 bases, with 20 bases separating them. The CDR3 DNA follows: TGTGCCACGACCGAGGGTTGGGGTACGTACGAGCAGTACTTC. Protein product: CATTEGWGTYEQYF.

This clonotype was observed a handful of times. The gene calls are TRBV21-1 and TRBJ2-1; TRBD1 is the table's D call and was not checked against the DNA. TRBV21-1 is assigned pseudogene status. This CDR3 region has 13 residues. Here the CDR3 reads CASRLCRDNEQFF. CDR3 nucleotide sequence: TGTGCCAGCAGGTTATGCCGGGACAATGAGCAGTTCTTC.

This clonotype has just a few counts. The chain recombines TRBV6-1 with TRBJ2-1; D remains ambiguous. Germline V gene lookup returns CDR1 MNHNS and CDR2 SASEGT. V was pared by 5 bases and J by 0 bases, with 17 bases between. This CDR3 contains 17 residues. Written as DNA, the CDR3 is TGTGCCAGCAGTCGCTACCTCCCCGGCGGCTCCTACAATGAGCAGTTCTTC. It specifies CASSRYLPGGSYNEQFF.

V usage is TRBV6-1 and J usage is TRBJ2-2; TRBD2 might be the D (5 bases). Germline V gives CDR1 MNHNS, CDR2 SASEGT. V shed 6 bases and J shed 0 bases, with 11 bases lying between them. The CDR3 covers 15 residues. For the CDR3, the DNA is TGTGCCAGCAGGGAGCAGAGGGCGAACACCGGGGAGCTGTTTTTT. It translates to CASREQRANTGELFF.

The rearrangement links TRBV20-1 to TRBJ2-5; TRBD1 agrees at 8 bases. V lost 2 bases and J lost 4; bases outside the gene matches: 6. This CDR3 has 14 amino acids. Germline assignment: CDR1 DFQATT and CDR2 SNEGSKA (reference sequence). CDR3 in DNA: TGCAGTGCTAGATTTGGACAGGGAGGAGAGACCCAGTACTTC. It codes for CSARFGQGGETQYF.

The DNA of the CDR3 is TGTGCCAGCAGCCTTGTGCCGCAGGAGACCCAGTACTTC. This codes for CASSLVPQETQYF. The chain uses TRBV7-3 and TRBJ2-5; D not resolved. The V end was cut by 5 bases, the J end by 5 bases, with 12 bases between. This CDR3 is built from 13 residues. CDR1 is SGHTA and CDR2 is FQGTGA in the germline V gene.

Written as DNA, the CDR3 is TGTGCCATCAGCCCGGGGGAGGGGCGGGCTGAAGCTTTCTTT. The encoded protein is CAISPGEGRAEAFF. The chain employs TRBV10-3 and TRBJ1-1, with D possibly TRBD1 on 5 matching bases. Germline CDR1 is ENHRY and CDR2 is SYGVKD. With 6 bases removed from V and 6 bases from J, the gap between germline ends came to 17 bases. CDR3 length equals 14 residues.

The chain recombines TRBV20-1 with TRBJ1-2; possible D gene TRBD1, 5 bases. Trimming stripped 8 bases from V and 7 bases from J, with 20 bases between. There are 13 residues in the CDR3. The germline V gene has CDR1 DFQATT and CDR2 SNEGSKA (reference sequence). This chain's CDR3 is CSLGRRKIGGYTF. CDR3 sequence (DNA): TGCAGTCTGGGACGGAGGAAAATCGGTGGCTACACCTTC.

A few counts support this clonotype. CDR3 region: CASSVGQGASPLHF. DNA for the CDR3: TGTGCCAGCAGCGTAGGACAGGGGGCCTCACCCCTCCACTTT. This chain links TRBV7-3 with TRBJ1-6, with 11 bases lining up with TRBD1. The germline CDR1 and CDR2 sequences are SGHTA and FQGTGA. This CDR3 contains 14 residues. J lost 10 bases, V lost 5 bases, and 4 bases had no gene match.